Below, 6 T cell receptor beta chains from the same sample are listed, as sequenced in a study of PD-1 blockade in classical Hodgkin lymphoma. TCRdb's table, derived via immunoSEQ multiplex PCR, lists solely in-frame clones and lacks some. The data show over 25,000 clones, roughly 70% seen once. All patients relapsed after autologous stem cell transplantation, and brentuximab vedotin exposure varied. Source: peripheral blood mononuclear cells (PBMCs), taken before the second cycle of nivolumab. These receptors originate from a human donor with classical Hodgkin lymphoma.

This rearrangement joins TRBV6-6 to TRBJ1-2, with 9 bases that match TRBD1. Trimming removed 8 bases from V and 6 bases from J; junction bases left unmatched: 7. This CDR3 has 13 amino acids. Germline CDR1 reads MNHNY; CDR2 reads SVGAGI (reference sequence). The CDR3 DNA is TGTGCCAGCGGAACAGGGGGCAATGATGGCTACACCTTC. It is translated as CASGTGGNDGYTF.

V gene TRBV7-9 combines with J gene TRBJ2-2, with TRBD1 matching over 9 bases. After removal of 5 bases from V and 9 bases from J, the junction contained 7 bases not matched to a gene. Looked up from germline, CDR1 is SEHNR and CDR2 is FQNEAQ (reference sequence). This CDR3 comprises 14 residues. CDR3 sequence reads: CASSPDRGHRELFF. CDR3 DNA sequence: TGTGCCAGCAGCCCGGACAGGGGACACCGGGAGCTGTTTTTT.

CDR3 residues: CASSSRGGNQPQHF. The CDR3 bases are TGTGCCAGCAGTTCCCGCGGGGGCAATCAGCCCCAGCATTTT. The chain combines TRBV28 with TRBJ1-5; D is unclear. This CDR3 comprises 14 residues. Germline V gives CDR1 MDHEN, CDR2 SYDVKM. Trimming removed 4 bases from V and 2 bases from J, with 9 bases in between.

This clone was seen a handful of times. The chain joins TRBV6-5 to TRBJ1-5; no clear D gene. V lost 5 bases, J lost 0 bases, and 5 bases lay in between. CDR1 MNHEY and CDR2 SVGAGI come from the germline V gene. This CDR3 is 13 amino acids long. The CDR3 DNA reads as TGTGCCAGCAGTCATGATAGCAATCAGCCCCAGCATTTT. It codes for CASSHDSNQPQHF.

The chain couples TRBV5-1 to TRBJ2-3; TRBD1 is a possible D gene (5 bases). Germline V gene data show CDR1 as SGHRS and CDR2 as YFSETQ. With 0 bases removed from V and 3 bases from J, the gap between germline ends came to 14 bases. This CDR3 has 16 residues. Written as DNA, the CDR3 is TGCGCCAGCAGCTTGGGGTTCGGGCAGGGAACAGATACGCAGTATTTT. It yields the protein CASSLGFGQGTDTQYF.

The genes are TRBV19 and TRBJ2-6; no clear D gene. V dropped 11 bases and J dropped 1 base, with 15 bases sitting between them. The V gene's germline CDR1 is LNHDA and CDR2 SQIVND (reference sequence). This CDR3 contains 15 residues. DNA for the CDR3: TGTGCCTGCCGCCGAGCAGAATCTGGGGCCAACGTCCTGACTTTC. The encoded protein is CACRRAESGANVLTF.